These 19 T cell receptor beta chains share one sample of origin, sequenced in a study of blood T cell repertoires in COVID-19. Generated by immunoSEQ multiplex PCR, the TCRdb table keeps only in-frame clones and is missing some. The sample holds some 200,000 clones, 82% seen once. The source material was peripheral blood. Receptors originate from a woman aged 70 to 79 with COVID-19, enrolled during active disease.

CDR3 bases: TGTGCCAGCAGCCCTAACAGGGGGCGATACGAGCAGTACTTC. It codes for CASSPNRGRYEQYF. This rearrangement joins TRBV5-6 to TRBJ2-7, with 9 positions matching TRBD1. This CDR3 is built from 14 residues. Germline V CDR1 and CDR2: SGHDT, YYEEEE. The V and J ends lost 4 bases and 4 bases, in that order; junction bases with no gene match: 6. Full variable domain (outside the CDR3, taken from reference TRBV5-6 and TRBJ2-7): DAGVTQSPTHLIKTRGQQVTLRCSPKSGHDTVSWYQQALGQGPQFIFQYYEEEERQRGNFPDRFSGHQFPNYSSELNVNALLLGDSALYLCASSPNRGRYEQYFGPGTRLTVT.

The chain links TRBV28 to TRBJ2-7; a weak D match, TRBD1 (6 bases). This CDR3 is built from 15 residues. Trimming took 4 bases from V and 0 from J, leaving 13 bases between them. Per the germline V gene, CDR1 is MDHEN and CDR2 is SYDVKM. The CDR3 loop reads CASSSQGQSSYEQYF. The DNA of the CDR3 is TGTGCCAGCAGTTCACAGGGCCAAAGCTCCTACGAGCAGTACTTC.

The gene calls are TRBV6-2 or TRBV6-3 and TRBJ2-7; 8 positions agree with TRBD2. V gave up 2 bases and J gave up 3 bases; unmatched junction bases: 3. Germline V gene lookup returns CDR1 MNHEY and CDR2 SVGEGT. The length of the CDR3 is 14 residues. CDR3 DNA sequence: TGTGCCAGCAGTTACAGAGCGGGAGTCTACGAGCAGTACTTC. Translation gives CASSYRAGVYEQYF.

The chain couples TRBV30 to TRBJ2-7; weak D call: TRBD1 (6 bases). Germline CDR1 and CDR2: GTSNPN and SVGIG (reference sequence). CDR3 length equals 17 residues. V gave up 4 bases and J gave up 0 bases, with 22 bases separating them. DNA of the CDR3: TGTGCCTGGACGAAACAAAGGACTTCGACAGGCTCCTACGAGCAGTACTTC. Residues: CAWTKQRTSTGSYEQYF.

Only a few counts were recorded for this clone. The V call is TRBV6-2 or TRBV6-3, the J call TRBJ1-1; D ambiguous. Germline-derived CDR1 and CDR2 are MNHEY and SVGEGT. This CDR3 has 12 residues. The V end was cut by 6 bases, the J end by 5 bases, with 10 bases between. CDR3 loop: CASSSYGTEAFF. The CDR3 DNA follows: TGTGCCAGCAGCTCCTACGGGACTGAAGCTTTCTTT.

This sequence joins TRBV6-5 and TRBJ2-2, with 9 bases matching TRBD2. V lost 6 bases and J lost 6; bases outside the gene matches: 8. This CDR3 has 15 amino acids. Germline CDR1 and CDR2: MNHEY and SVGAGI. The CDR3 region is CASSPPGTSSGELFF. The DNA of the CDR3 is TGTGCCAGCAGCCCCCCCGGGACTAGCTCCGGGGAGCTGTTTTTT.

The chain uses TRBV30 and TRBJ2-1; D unresolved. CDR3 length equals 13 residues. Per the germline V gene, CDR1 is GTSNPN and CDR2 is SVGIG (reference sequence). V was pared by 3 bases and J by 0 bases, with 6 bases between. CDR3 sequence: CAWRQDSYNEQFF. CDR3 sequence (DNA): TGTGCCTGGAGGCAGGACTCCTACAATGAGCAGTTCTTC.

As regards this clone: A far larger clone is one nucleotide away, so this likely arose from a read error. The chain carries TRBV2 and TRBJ2-5; 7 bases align to TRBD2. The V gene end was trimmed by 6 bases and the J gene end by 7 bases; junction bases not matched to a gene: 8. The germline CDR1 and CDR2 sequences are SNHLY and FYNNEI. CDR3 length: 13 amino acids. The CDR3 nucleotides are TGTGCCAGCAGATTCGGACTAGACGCGACCCAGTACTTC. Translated, it gives CASRFGLDATQYF.

V usage is TRBV30 and J usage is TRBJ1-1; D is undetermined. This CDR3 spans 13 amino acids. Trimming shortened V by 1 base and J by 1 base, and 7 bases separated the two germline ends. CDR1 is GTSNPN and CDR2 is SVGIG in the germline V gene (reference sequence). The chain's CDR3 is CAWSEQTNTEAFF. CDR3 bases: TGTGCCTGGAGTGAACAGACGAACACTGAAGCTTTCTTT.

The chain employs TRBV29-1 and TRBJ1-2, with 9 bases identical to TRBD1. CDR1 and CDR2 from the germline V gene are SQVTM and ANQGSEA. The CDR3 has 13 amino acids. After removal of 6 bases from V and 6 bases from J, the junction contained 8 bases not matched to a gene. In DNA form, the CDR3 reads TGCAGCGTGGGGACAGGGCTCCGACATGGCTACACCTTC. It is translated as CSVGTGLRHGYTF.

This clone was detected a few times. The chain has TRBV12-3 or TRBV12-4 and TRBJ1-2, with 10 bases identical to TRBD1. CDR3 length: 12 residues. V trimming: 5 bases; J trimming: 7 bases; junction bases outside the gene matches: 1. The CDR3: CASSDRGLGYTF. The DNA for the CDR3 is TGTGCCAGCAGTGACAGGGGGCTTGGCTACACCTTC.

This sequence joins TRBV7-2 and TRBJ1-1, with D tentatively TRBD1 (6 bases). Germline-derived CDR1 and CDR2 are SGHTA and FQGNSA. The CDR3 is 15 amino acids. Deletions cut 6 bases from V and 2 bases from J, with 16 bases between. This chain's CDR3 is CASRFTGTTNTEAFF. CDR3 nucleotide sequence: TGTGCCAGCAGGTTCACCGGGACAACTAACACTGAAGCTTTCTTT.

The chain links TRBV11-2 to TRBJ2-5; 8 bases are shared with TRBD2. The CDR3 runs 15 residues. The J segment lost 3 bases and the V segment lost 5 bases, leaving 8 bases of the junction unmatched. Germline V gene sequence: CDR1 SGHAT, CDR2 FQNNGV. The CDR3 loop reads CASSTRTSPEETQYF. The DNA of the CDR3 is TGTGCCAGCAGCACACGGACTAGCCCAGAAGAGACCCAGTACTTC.

The chain joins TRBV20-1 to TRBJ2-7, with D perhaps TRBD2 (5 bases). This CDR3 spans 11 amino acids. CDR1 and CDR2 (germline): DFQATT, SNEGSKA (reference sequence). V lost 5 bases to trimming and J lost 4 bases, with 9 bases between them. The CDR3 DNA reads as TGCAGTGCTCTCACGGGATACGAGCAGTACTTC. This sequence encodes CSALTGYEQYF.

This rearrangement joins TRBV10-3 to TRBJ2-3; 11 nucleotides agree with TRBD1. The V segment lost 3 bases and the J segment 7 bases; nucleotides outside the gene matches: 6. Germline V gives CDR1 ENHRY, CDR2 SYGVKD. The CDR3 consists of 15 residues. The CDR3 spells CAISDGTGGRNTQYF. The CDR3 nucleotides read TGTGCCATCAGTGACGGGACAGGGGGACGAAATACGCAGTATTTT.

The rearrangement joins TRBV6-5 to TRBJ2-5; TRBD1 agrees at 7 bases. V lost 8 bases and J lost 3; bases outside the gene matches: 3. Germline V gene sequence: CDR1 MNHEY, CDR2 SVGAGI. The length of the CDR3 is 12 residues. CDR3 DNA sequence: TGTGCCAGCCGAACAGGGGAAGAGACCCAGTACTTC. Its translation: CASRTGEETQYF.

The V and J genes are TRBV7-9 and TRBJ1-6; no clear D gene. V lost 5 bases, J lost 5 bases, and 13 bases lay in between. The CDR3 is made up of 15 amino acids. The germline V gene encodes CDR1 SEHNR and CDR2 FQNEAQ (reference sequence). CDR3 residues: CASSLPGVHNSPLHF. For the CDR3, the DNA is TGTGCCAGCAGCCTACCCGGGGTCCATAATTCACCCCTCCACTTT. Looking up the rest from reference TRBV7-9 and TRBJ1-6 gives the full variable domain: DTGVSQNPRHKITKRGQNVTFRCDPISEHNRLYWYRQTLGQGPEFLTYFQNEAQLEKSRLLSDRFSAERPKGSFSTLEIQRTEQGDSAMYLCASSLPGVHNSPLHFGNGTRLTVT.

V gene TRBV25-1 combines with J gene TRBJ1-1; TRBD1 agrees at 8 bases. This CDR3 spans 13 amino acids. From germline, CDR1 is MGHDK and CDR2 SYGVNS. With V trimmed by 8 bases and J by 3 bases, 5 bases remained unmatched. Written as DNA, the CDR3 is TGTGCCAGCTTACAGGGGGGACACACTGAAGCTTTCTTT. It translates to CASLQGGHTEAFF.

The chain uses TRBV4-1 and TRBJ2-1; 7 bases match TRBD1. CDR1 and CDR2 from the germline V gene are MGHRA and YSYEKL. Trimming removed 4 bases from V and 3 bases from J; junction bases left unmatched: 3. There are 14 residues in the CDR3. CDR3 residues: CASSPGTVYNEQFF. The DNA of the CDR3 is TGCGCCAGCAGCCCCGGGACAGTCTACAATGAGCAGTTCTTC.